The 22 T cell receptor beta chains below were found in one sample sequenced in a study of blood T cell repertoires in COVID-19. Here immunoSEQ multiplex PCR was the method, and the copy in TCRdb shows in-frame clones only, minus some. The profile shows 150,000 to 200,000 clones, 86% of them singletons. The specimen sequenced was PBMCs or T cells enriched from blood (not recorded which). These receptors were obtained from a woman aged 40-49 years in a cohort exposed to, infected with or recovered from COVID-19 (not recorded which).

The gene calls are TRBV20-1 and TRBJ2-1; no reliable D call. V was clipped by 3 bases and J by 4 bases, with 25 bases between them. CDR1 is DFQATT and CDR2 is SNEGSKA in the germline V gene (reference sequence). The CDR3 contains 18 residues. As DNA, the CDR3 is TGCAGTGCTAGTTTGTTTGGCGATGAGATCGCTAGATACAATGAGCAGTTCTTC. Protein sequence: CSASLFGDEIARYNEQFF.

This chain's CDR3 is CASSLSSEGGVGEQFF. In DNA, the CDR3 is TGTGCCAGCAGTTTGAGCTCAGAGGGTGGTGTCGGTGAGCAGTTCTTC. This rearrangement joins TRBV28 to TRBJ2-1, with a weak D call TRBD2 (5 bases). The CDR3 is 16 amino acids. Germline lookup yields CDR1 MDHEN and CDR2 SYDVKM. Trimming stripped 3 bases from V and 9 bases from J, with 21 bases between.

The rearrangement joins TRBV4-3 to TRBJ1-2, with D unclear. In germline, CDR1 is LGHNA, CDR2 YSLEER. Trimming took off 0 bases at V and 8 bases at J, with 10 bases between the two ends. CDR3 size: 13 residues. CDR3 sequence: CASSQDFHLGYTF. For the CDR3, the DNA is TGCGCCAGCAGCCAAGATTTCCACTTGGGCTACACCTTC.

The chain couples TRBV11-2 to TRBJ2-1, with a possible D match to TRBD2 (5 bases). The V gene's germline CDR1 is SGHAT and CDR2 FQNNGV. This CDR3 spans 16 amino acids. The V and J ends lost 5 bases and 4 bases respectively, with 18 bases between them. CDR3 DNA sequence: TGTGCCAGCAGCCCCTCGGCGGAGGAGACTTACAATGAGCAGTTCTTC. It yields the protein CASSPSAEETYNEQFF.

This chain joins TRBV3-1 (or the pseudogene TRBV3-2) and TRBJ1-5; D is ambiguous. Between the trimmed V and J ends, which lost 2 bases and 5 bases, there was a span of 7 bases. CDR3 length equals 13 residues. Germline V gives CDR1 LGHDT, CDR2 YNNKEL (reference sequence). CDR3 loop: CASSQFRDQPQHF. CDR3 in DNA: TGTGCCAGCAGCCAATTCCGGGATCAGCCCCAGCATTTT.

V and J are TRBV10-2 and TRBJ1-2; D ambiguous. This CDR3 contains 14 residues. Germline assignment: CDR1 WSHSY and CDR2 SAAADI. V lost 6 bases and J lost 0, with 11 bases in between. The CDR3 reads CASRVTGANYGYTF. The CDR3 DNA follows: TGCGCCAGCAGGGTAACGGGAGCTAACTATGGCTACACCTTC.

The rearrangement links TRBV6-5 to TRBJ2-7; 9 bases fit TRBD2. V dropped 2 bases and J dropped 7; count of bases not matched to a gene: 9. Germline loops: CDR1 MNHEY, CDR2 SVGAGI. The CDR3 has 15 amino acids. This CDR3 reads CASSYPSGGRGEQYF. CDR3 bases: TGTGCCAGCAGTTACCCGTCCGGCGGGAGGGGAGAGCAGTACTTC.

V gene TRBV5-1 combines with J gene TRBJ1-2; 10 bases align to TRBD1. With 2 bases clipped from V and 2 bases from J, the junction kept 9 bases outside the gene matches. The CDR3 is made up of 17 amino acids. Germline V gene data show CDR1 as SGHRS and CDR2 as YFSETQ. The CDR3 here is CASSFGVPGQGNYGYTF. CDR3 in DNA: TGCGCCAGCAGCTTTGGTGTCCCGGGACAGGGGAACTATGGCTACACCTTC.

The chain joins TRBV7-9 to TRBJ1-1; D possibly corresponds to TRBD1 (5 bases). The V end was cut by 5 bases, the J end by 4 bases, with 14 bases between. The CDR3 covers 14 residues. Per the germline V gene, CDR1 is SEHNR and CDR2 is FQNEAQ (reference sequence). For the CDR3, the DNA is TGTGCCAGCAGCGACATGGGAGGGGCCACTGAAGCTTTCTTT. Its protein is CASSDMGGATEAFF. Drawing the rest from reference TRBV7-9 and TRBJ1-1, the complete variable domain is DTGVSQNPRHKITKRGQNVTFRCDPISEHNRLYWYRQTLGQGPEFLTYFQNEAQLEKSRLLSDRFSAERPKGSFSTLEIQRTEQGDSAMYLCASSDMGGATEAFFGQGTRLTVV.

The rearrangement joins TRBV19 to TRBJ1-1; TRBD1 is a possible D gene (6 bases). Germline-derived CDR1 and CDR2 are LNHDA and SQIVND (reference sequence). The CDR3 runs to 13 residues. Trimming cost V 5 bases and J 1 base, with 8 bases left between them. The CDR3 reads CASSQGTNTEAFF. DNA of the CDR3: TGTGCCAGTAGTCAGGGGACGAACACTGAAGCTTTCTTT.

This chain joins TRBV7-2 and TRBJ1-2, with 10 bases lining up with TRBD1. J gave up 6 bases and V 2 bases, and 3 bases lay outside the gene matches. From germline, CDR1 is SGHTA and CDR2 FQGNSA. This CDR3 comprises 14 residues. CDR3 sequence: CASSLFGTGDGYTF. For the CDR3, the DNA is TGTGCCAGCAGCTTATTCGGGACAGGGGATGGCTACACCTTC.

J is TRBJ2-7 and V is TRBV21-1; the table's D gene call, TRBD2, was not cross checked with the DNA. TRBV21-1 is termed a pseudogene. The length of the CDR3 is 16 residues. The CDR3 sequence: CASSSLTSGTSYEQYF. The CDR3 bases are TGTGCCAGCAGCTCTCTGACTAGCGGGACAAGCTACGAGCAGTACTTC.

V and J are TRBV28 and TRBJ2-1; possible D gene TRBD1, 6 bases. Germline-derived CDR1 and CDR2 are MDHEN and SYDVKM. V lost 6 bases to trimming and J lost 0 bases, with 12 bases between them. The CDR3 sequence is 15 residues long. DNA of the CDR3: TGTGCCAGCAGATCTCAGGGGAGCTCCTACAATGAGCAGTTCTTC. Its translation is CASRSQGSSYNEQFF.

This clone was observed a handful of times. The chain employs TRBV11-3 and TRBJ2-1, with TRBD1 identical over 7 bases. The trim removed 5 bases at V and 12 bases at J, leaving 19 bases unmatched. Germline V gene data show CDR1 as SGHNT and CDR2 as YENEEA. This CDR3 has 16 amino acids. This chain's CDR3 is CASSTSTGLGVGVQFF. CDR3 bases: TGTGCCAGCAGCACCTCGACAGGGCTTGGAGTAGGTGTGCAGTTCTTC. Using reference TRBV11-3 and TRBJ2-1 for the parts outside the CDR3, the full variable domain is EAGVVQSPRYKIIEKKQPVAFWCNPISGHNTLYWYLQNLGQGPELLIRYENEEAVDDSQLPKDRFSAERLKGVDSTLKIQPAELGDSAVYLCASSTSTGLGVGVQFFGPGTRLTVL.

The chain joins TRBV2 to TRBJ2-5; perhaps TRBD1 as D (5 bases). The CDR3 runs 14 residues. Germline assignment: CDR1 SNHLY and CDR2 FYNNEI. The ends were cut back, 3 bases at V and 5 bases at J, with 13 bases in the middle. As DNA, the CDR3 is TGTGCCAGCAGTGACGTACAGGAAGGGGAGACCCAGTACTTC. It yields the protein CASSDVQEGETQYF.

Worth noting for this clone: Distinct nucleotide sequences in the sample also encode this CDR3. The chain employs TRBV5-1 and TRBJ2-7; D is uncertain. The CDR3 sequence is 13 residues long. V lost 3 bases and J lost 2, with 9 bases in between. Germline values: CDR1 SGHRS, CDR2 YFSETQ. CDR3 in amino acids: CASSYSGTYEQYF. The CDR3 DNA is TGCGCCAGCAGCTATTCAGGAACCTACGAGCAGTACTTC.

The V gene is TRBV6-5, the J gene TRBJ1-1; 8 nucleotides agree with TRBD1. J was trimmed by 5 bases and V by 5 bases; bases with no gene match: 10. CDR3 length: 15 amino acids. Per germline, CDR1 MNHEY and CDR2 SVGAGI. This CDR3 reads CASSPRTGRGTEAFF. CDR3 coding DNA: TGTGCCAGCAGTCCTCGGACAGGGCGGGGTACTGAAGCTTTCTTT.

The chain employs TRBV19 and TRBJ1-5; no firm D call. Trimming cost V 2 bases and J 0 bases, with 8 bases left between them. CDR1 is LNHDA and CDR2 is SQIVND in the germline V gene (reference sequence). The CDR3 loop spans 15 amino acids. For the CDR3, the DNA is TGTGCCAGTAGTATAACTAGATATAGCAATCAGCCCCAGCATTTT. Its protein product is CASSITRYSNQPQHF.

This clone occurred once. The V call is TRBV4-3, the J call TRBJ2-3; TRBD2 matches at 10 bases. Germline V CDR1 and CDR2: LGHNA, YSLEER. The CDR3 contains 16 residues. Germline trimming cut 2 bases from V and 2 bases from J; bases unmatched to any gene: 4. The CDR3 here is CASSQRLAGPTDTQYF. CDR3 nucleotide sequence: TGCGCCAGCAGCCAAAGACTAGCGGGTCCCACAGATACGCAGTATTTT.

The gene calls are TRBV6-5 and TRBJ1-1; D is perhaps TRBD1 (6 bases). Trimming shortened V by 7 bases and J by 4 bases, and 16 bases separated the two germline ends. Germline lookup yields CDR1 MNHEY and CDR2 SVGAGI. The length of the CDR3 is 14 residues. CDR3 sequence (DNA): TGTGCCAGCACCACAGACAGGTATTCCACTGAAGCTTTCTTT. Translation gives CASTTDRYSTEAFF.

This sequence joins TRBV13 and TRBJ1-2, with TRBD1 matching 7 bases. There are 13 residues in the CDR3. J lost 7 bases, V lost 1 base, and 3 bases had no gene match. Per the germline V gene, CDR1 is PRHDT and CDR2 is FYEKMQ (reference sequence). The CDR3 sequence is CASSLDRGGGYTF. For the CDR3, the DNA is TGTGCCAGCAGCTTAGACAGGGGCGGTGGCTACACCTTC.

This sequence joins TRBV7-2 and TRBJ2-1; TRBD2 agrees at 10 bases. The CDR3 extends over 18 amino acids. Trimming cost V 3 bases and J 0 bases; bases outside gene matches: 8. CDR1 and CDR2 from the germline V gene are SGHTA and FQGNSA. DNA for the CDR3: TGTGCCAGCAGCTTCCCTCTACTAGCGGGGAGCTCCTACAATGAGCAGTTCTTC. Translation gives CASSFPLLAGSSYNEQFF.